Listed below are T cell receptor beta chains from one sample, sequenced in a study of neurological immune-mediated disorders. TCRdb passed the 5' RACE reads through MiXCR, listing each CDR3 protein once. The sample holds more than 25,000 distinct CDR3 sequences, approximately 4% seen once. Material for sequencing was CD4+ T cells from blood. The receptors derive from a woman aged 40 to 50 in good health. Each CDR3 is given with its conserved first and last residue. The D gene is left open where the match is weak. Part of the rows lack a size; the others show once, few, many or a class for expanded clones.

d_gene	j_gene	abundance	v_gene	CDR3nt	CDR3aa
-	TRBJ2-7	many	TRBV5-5	TGTGCCAGCAGCTTGGCCGCGACAGAATACTACTCCTACGAGCAGTACTTC	CASSLAATEYYSYEQYF
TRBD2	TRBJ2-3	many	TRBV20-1	TGCAGTGCCGGCGCTAGCGGGCTCACAGATACGCAGTATTTT	CSAGASGLTDTQYF
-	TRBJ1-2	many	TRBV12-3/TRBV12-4	TGTGCCAGCAGTCCGGGGCCCAACTATGGCTACACCTTC	CASSPGPNYGYTF
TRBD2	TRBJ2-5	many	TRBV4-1	TGCGCCAGCAGCCATCCGGGACTAGCGGGGGGGCCAGTTAGAGAGACCCAGTACTTC	CASSHPGLAGGPVRETQYF
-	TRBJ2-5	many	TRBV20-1	TGCAGTGCTAGAGCGTACCAGGCGGGGGAGACCCAGTACTTC	CSARAYQAGETQYF
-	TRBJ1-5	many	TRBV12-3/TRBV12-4	TGTGCCAGCAGTTTAGGGAGTAACCAGCCCCAGCATTTT	CASSLGSNQPQHF
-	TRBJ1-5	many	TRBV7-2	TGTGCCAGCAGCTTGAACAGCTATCAGCCCCAGCATTTT	CASSLNSYQPQHF
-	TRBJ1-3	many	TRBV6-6	TGTGCCAGCAGTTACTCGATGCGTCCCTCTGGAAACACCATATATTTT	CASSYSMRPSGNTIYF
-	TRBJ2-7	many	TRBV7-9	TGTGCCAGCAGCTCGGGTACCTACGAGCAGTACTTC	CASSSGTYEQYF
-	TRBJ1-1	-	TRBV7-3	TGTGCCAGCAGTCAAACGTTGAACACTGAAGCTTTCTTT	CASSQTLNTEAFF
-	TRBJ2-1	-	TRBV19	TGTGCCAGTAGTATAGACCCGCGGTTGGCCTTTGCTGGGCAGTTCTTC	CASSIDPRLAFAGQFF
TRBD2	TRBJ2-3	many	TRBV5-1	TGCGCCAGCAGCTTGGCGACTAGCGGCGCAGATACGCAGTATTTT	CASSLATSGADTQYF
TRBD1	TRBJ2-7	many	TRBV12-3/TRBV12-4	TGTGCCAGCAGTTTAGTGCCCGGGACAGAACCGACCTACGAGCAGTACTTC	CASSLVPGTEPTYEQYF
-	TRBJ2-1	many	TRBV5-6	TGTGCCAGCAGCTTGAGCTCCTACAATGAGCAGTTCTTC	CASSLSSYNEQFF
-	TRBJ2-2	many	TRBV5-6	TGTGCCAGCAGCTTGGGCGCAAATCAGCGCGGGGAGCTGTTTTTT	CASSLGANQRGELFF
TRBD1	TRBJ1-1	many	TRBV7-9	TGTGCCAGCAGCACCAGGACAGGGGGGACTGAAGCTTTCTTT	CASSTRTGGTEAFF
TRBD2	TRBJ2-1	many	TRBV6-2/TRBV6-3	TGTGCCAGCACTATAGCGGGAGGGGATGAGCAGTTCTTC	CASTIAGGDEQFF
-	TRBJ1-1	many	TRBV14	TGTGCCAGCAGAATGCAGGTGAACACTGAAGCTTTCTTT	CASRMQVNTEAFF
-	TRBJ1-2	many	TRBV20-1	TGCAGTGCTAGAGATGCACGGATCTATGGCTACACCTTC	CSARDARIYGYTF
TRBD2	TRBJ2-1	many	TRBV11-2	TGTGCCAGCAGCCCCCGGCTAGCGGGAAACAATGAGCAGTTCTTC	CASSPRLAGNNEQFF
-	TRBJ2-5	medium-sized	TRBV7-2	TGTGCCAGCAACAAGGGGGGTTGGGGGCAAGAGACCCAGTACTTC	CASNKGGWGQETQYF
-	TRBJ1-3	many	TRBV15	TGTGCCACCAGCAGAGCTGGAAACACCATATATTTT	CATSRAGNTIYF
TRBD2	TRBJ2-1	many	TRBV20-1	TGCAGTGCTCCGACTAGCGGGAGGGCCCGCAATGAGCAGTTCTTC	CSAPTSGRARNEQFF
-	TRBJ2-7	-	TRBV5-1	TGCGCCAGCAGCTCCAGTGGGTTTCAACACGAGCAGTACTTC	CASSSSGFQHEQYF
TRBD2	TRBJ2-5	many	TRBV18	TGTGCCAGCTCACCCCGACTAGCGGGAGGCGGAGAGACCCAGTACTTC	CASSPRLAGGGETQYF